The clone carrying this T cell receptor beta chain was recorded many times. Its cognate antigen is unknown. The data derive from a study of breast tumors, draining lymph nodes, adjacent tissues. Study observations and caveats: Findings are consistent with lymph node origin and intratumoral expansion of most tumor T cells. The lymph node origin of tumor T cells was framed as consistent with a hypothesis, not demonstrated. Compared with basal-like, luminal-like tumors shared significantly more repertoire with nontumor tissue. Tumors had less TCR diversity than lymph nodes, more than nontumor tissue.

Germline V gives CDR1 LNHDA, CDR2 SQIVND (reference sequence). Trimming took 6 bases from V and 5 from J; bases not matched to a gene: 6. The CDR3 covers 14 residues. One entry per CDR3 protein results from TCRdb running MiXCR on the multiplex PCR reads. Of under 300,000 distinct CDR3 sequences detected, under 40% appear once; the ten largest clones hold roughly 3.5%. Breast cancer patients provided tissue from their axillary draining lymph nodes. The chain is built from TRBV19 and TRBJ2-5; 10 positions agree with TRBD1. Sequencing was performed on axillary lymph node tissue. The sequence derives from a female donor with breast cancer. Some clones in this sample may be carry-over from other donors' samples. CDR3 region: CASRRQGAGETQYF. The CDR3, as DNA: TGTGCCAGTAGAAGACAGGGGGCGGGGGAGACCCAGTACTTC. Filled out from reference TRBV19 and TRBJ2-5, the complete variable domain reads DGGITQSPKYLFRKEGQNVTLSCEQNLNHDAMYWYRQDPGQGLRLIYYSQIVNDFQKGDIAEGYSVSREKKESFPLTVTSAQKNPTAFYLCASRRQGAGETQYFGPGTRLLVL.